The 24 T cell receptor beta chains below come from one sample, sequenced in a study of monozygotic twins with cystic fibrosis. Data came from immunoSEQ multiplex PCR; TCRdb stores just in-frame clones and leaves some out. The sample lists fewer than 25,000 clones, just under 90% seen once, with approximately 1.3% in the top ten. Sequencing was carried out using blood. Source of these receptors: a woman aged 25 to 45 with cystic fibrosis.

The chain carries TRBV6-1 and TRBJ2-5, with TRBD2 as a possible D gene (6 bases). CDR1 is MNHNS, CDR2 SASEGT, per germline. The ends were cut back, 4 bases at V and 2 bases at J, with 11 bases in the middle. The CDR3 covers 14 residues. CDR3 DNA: TGTGCCAGCAGTGCGGGGGACCATCAAGAGACCCAGTACTTC. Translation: CASSAGDHQETQYF.

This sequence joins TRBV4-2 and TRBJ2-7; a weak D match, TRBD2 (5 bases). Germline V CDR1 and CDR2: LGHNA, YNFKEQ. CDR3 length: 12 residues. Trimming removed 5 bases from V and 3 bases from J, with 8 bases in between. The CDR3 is CASSLRVYEQYF. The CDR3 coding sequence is TGTGCCAGCAGCTTGAGGGTCTACGAGCAGTACTTC.

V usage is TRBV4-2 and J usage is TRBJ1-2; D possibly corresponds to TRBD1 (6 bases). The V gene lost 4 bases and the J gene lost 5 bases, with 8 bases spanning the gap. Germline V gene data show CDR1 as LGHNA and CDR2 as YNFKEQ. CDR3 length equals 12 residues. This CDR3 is CASSPDRYGYTF. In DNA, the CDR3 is TGTGCCAGCAGCCCCGACAGGTATGGCTACACCTTC.

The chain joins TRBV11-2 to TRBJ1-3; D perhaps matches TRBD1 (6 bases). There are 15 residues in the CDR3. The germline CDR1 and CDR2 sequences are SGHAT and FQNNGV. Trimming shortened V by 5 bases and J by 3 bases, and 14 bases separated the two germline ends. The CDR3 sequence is CASSQRLQGGNTIYF. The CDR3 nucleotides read TGTGCCAGCAGCCAAAGATTACAGGGTGGAAACACCATATATTTT.

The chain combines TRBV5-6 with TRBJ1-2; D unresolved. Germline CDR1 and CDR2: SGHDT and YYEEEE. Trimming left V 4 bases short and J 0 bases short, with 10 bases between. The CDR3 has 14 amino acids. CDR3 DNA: TGTGCCAGCAGCAATCCGGGAACTAACTATGGCTACACCTTC. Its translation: CASSNPGTNYGYTF.

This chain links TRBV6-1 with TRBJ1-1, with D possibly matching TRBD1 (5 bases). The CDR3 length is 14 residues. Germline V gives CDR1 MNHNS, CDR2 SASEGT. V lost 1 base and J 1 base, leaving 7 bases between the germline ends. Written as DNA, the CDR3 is TGTGCCAGCAGTGAAGGGCAGGGGAACACTGAAGCTTTCTTT. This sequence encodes CASSEGQGNTEAFF.

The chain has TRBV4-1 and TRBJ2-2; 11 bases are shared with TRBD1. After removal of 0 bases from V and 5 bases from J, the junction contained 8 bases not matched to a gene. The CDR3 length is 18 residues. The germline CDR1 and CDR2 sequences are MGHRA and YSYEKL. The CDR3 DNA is TGCGCCAGCAGCCAAGATCGGGCGGGACAGGGGGTAACCGGGGAGCTGTTTTTT. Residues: CASSQDRAGQGVTGELFF.

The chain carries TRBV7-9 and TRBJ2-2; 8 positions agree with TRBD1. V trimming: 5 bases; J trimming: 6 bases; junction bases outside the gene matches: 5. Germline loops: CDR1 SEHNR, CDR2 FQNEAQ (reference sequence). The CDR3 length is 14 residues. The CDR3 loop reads CASSHRGESGELFF. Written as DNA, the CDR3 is TGTGCCAGCAGCCACAGGGGGGAGTCCGGGGAGCTGTTTTTT.

CDR3 sequence reads: CASSADSSREQFF. The CDR3 DNA follows: TGTGCCAGCAGTGCGGACAGTTCCAGGGAGCAGTTCTTC. The rearrangement uses TRBV2 and TRBJ2-1; D might be TRBD1 (6 bases). Per germline, CDR1 SNHLY and CDR2 FYNNEI. This CDR3 has 13 residues. Trimming cost V 4 bases and J 10 bases, with 14 bases left between them.

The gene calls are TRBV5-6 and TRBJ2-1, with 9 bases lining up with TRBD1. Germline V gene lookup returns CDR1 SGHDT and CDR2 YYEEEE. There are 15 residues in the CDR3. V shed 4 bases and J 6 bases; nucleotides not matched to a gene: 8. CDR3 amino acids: CASSTGQGIINEQFF. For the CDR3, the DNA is TGTGCCAGCAGCACCGGACAGGGGATTATCAATGAGCAGTTCTTC.

DNA for the CDR3: TGCGCCAGCAGCCAAGACAGGGTTGCGGATAACACTGAAGCTTTCTTT. It yields the protein CASSQDRVADNTEAFF. The V and J genes are TRBV4-1 and TRBJ1-1; a weak D match, TRBD1 (5 bases). V lost 0 bases to trimming and J lost 2 bases, with 13 bases between them. The CDR3 has 16 residues. Germline V gene sequence: CDR1 MGHRA, CDR2 YSYEKL.

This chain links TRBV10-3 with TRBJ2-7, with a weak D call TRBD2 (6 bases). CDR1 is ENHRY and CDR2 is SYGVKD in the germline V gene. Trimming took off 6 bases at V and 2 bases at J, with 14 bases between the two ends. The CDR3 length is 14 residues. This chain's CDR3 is CAISPGTVAYEQYF. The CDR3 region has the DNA TGTGCCATCAGCCCCGGGACTGTCGCCTACGAGCAGTACTTC.

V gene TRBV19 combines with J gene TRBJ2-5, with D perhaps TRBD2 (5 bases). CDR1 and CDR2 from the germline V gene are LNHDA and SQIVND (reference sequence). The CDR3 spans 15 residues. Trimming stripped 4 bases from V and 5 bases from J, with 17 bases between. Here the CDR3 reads CASSTGLAGRETQYF. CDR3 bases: TGTGCCAGTAGTACAGGCCTAGCCGGCAGGGAGACCCAGTACTTC.

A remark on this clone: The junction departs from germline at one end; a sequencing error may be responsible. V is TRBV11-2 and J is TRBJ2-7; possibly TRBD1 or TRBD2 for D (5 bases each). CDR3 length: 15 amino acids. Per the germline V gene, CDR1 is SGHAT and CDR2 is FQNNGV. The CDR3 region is CASSEGTEDPYAQYF. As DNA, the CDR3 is TGTGCCAGCAGCGAGGGGACGGAGGATCCGTACGCGCAGTACTTC.

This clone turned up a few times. CDR3 amino acids: CASSPSGANSPLHF. The CDR3 bases are TGCGCCAGCAGCCCGTCCGGGGCTAATTCACCCCTCCACTTT. The chain links TRBV5-1 to TRBJ1-6, with D possibly matching TRBD1 (5 bases). CDR3 length: 14 amino acids. CDR1 and CDR2 (germline): SGHRS, YFSETQ. V shed 4 bases and J shed 6 bases, with 11 bases lying between them.

The CDR3 reads CASSPSGESYEQYF. The CDR3 DNA reads TGTGCCAGCAGCCCTTCGGGGGAGTCCTACGAGCAGTACTTC. J is TRBJ2-7 and V is TRBV6-5; maybe TRBD2 (6 bases). The CDR3 is 14 residues long. The germline gives CDR1 MNHEY, CDR2 SVGAGI. V was trimmed by 6 bases and J by 1 base, leaving 13 bases between them.

The CDR3 DNA follows: TGTGCCAGCAGCTCTCCCGGTGATACGCAGTATTTT. As protein: CASSSPGDTQYF. V is TRBV7-9 and J is TRBJ2-3; no reliable D call. V lost 4 bases and J lost 6, with 8 bases in between. The CDR3 runs to 12 residues. The germline V gene encodes CDR1 SEHNR and CDR2 FQNEAQ (reference sequence). Full variable domain (missing parts from reference TRBV7-9 and TRBJ2-3): DTGVSQNPRHKITKRGQNVTFRCDPISEHNRLYWYRQTLGQGPEFLTYFQNEAQLEKSRLLSDRFSAERPKGSFSTLEIQRTEQGDSAMYLCASSSPGDTQYFGPGTRLTVL.

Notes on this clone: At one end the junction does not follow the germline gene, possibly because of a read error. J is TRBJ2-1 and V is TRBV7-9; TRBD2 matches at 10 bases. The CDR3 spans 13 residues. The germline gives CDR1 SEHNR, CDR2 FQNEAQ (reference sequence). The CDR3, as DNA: TGTGCCAGCAGCCATGCTAGCGGGGGTGAGAAACTCTTC. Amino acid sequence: CASSHASGGEKLF.

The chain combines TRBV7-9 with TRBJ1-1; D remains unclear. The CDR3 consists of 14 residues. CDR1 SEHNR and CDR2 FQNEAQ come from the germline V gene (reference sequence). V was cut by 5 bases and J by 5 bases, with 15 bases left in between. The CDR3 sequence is CASSPDVYATEAFF. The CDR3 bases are TGTGCCAGCAGCCCCGACGTATATGCGACTGAAGCTTTCTTT.

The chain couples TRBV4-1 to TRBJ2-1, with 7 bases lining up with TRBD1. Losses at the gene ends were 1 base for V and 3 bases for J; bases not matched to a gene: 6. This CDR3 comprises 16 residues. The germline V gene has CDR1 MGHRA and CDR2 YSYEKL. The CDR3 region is CASSQAPGQFYNEQFF. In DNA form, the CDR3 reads TGCGCCAGCAGCCAAGCTCCGGGACAGTTCTACAATGAGCAGTTCTTC.

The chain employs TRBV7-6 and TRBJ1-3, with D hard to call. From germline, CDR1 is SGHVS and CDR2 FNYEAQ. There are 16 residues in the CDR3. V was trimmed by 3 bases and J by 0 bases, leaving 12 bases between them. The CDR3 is CASSLIGPISGNTIYF. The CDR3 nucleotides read TGTGCCAGCAGCTTGATAGGGCCGATCTCTGGAAACACCATATATTTT.

The DNA for the CDR3 is TGTGCCTGGGGGGGATATGGCTACACCTTC. It specifies CAWGGYGYTF. The chain carries TRBV30 and TRBJ1-2, with a possible D match to TRBD1 (5 bases). Germline V gene sequence: CDR1 GTSNPN, CDR2 SVGIG (reference sequence). With 5 bases removed from V and 5 bases from J, the gap between germline ends came to 6 bases. The length of the CDR3 is 10 residues.

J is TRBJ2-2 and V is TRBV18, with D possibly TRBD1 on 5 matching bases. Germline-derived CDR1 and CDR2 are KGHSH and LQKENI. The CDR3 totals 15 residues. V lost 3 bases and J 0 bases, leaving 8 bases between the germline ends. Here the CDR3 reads CASSPWGANTGELFF. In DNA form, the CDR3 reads TGTGCCAGCTCACCGTGGGGCGCGAACACCGGGGAGCTGTTTTTT.

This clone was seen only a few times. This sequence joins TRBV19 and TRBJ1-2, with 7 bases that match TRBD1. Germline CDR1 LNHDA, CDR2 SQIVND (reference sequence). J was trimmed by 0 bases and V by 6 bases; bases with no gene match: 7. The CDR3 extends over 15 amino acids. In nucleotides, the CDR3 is TGTGCCAGTAGGAGACCGGGACAGTCTAACTATGGCTACACCTTC. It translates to CASRRPGQSNYGYTF.